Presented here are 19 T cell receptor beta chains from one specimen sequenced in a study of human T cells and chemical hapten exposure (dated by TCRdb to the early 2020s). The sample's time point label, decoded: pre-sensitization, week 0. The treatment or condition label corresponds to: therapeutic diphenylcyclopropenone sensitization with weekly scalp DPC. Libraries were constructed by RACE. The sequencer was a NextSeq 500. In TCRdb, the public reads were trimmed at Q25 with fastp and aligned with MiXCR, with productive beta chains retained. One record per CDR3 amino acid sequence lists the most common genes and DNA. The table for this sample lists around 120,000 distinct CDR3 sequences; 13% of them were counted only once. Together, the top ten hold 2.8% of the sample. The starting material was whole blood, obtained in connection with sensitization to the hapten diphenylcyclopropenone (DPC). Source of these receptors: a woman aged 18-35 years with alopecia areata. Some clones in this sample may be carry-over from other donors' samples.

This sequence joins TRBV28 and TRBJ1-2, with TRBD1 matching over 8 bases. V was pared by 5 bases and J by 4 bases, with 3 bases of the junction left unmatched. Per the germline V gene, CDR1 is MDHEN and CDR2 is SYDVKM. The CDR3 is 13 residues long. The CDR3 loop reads CASSRGTGYGYTF. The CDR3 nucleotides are TGTGCCAGCAGTCGCGGGACAGGCTATGGCTACACCTTC.

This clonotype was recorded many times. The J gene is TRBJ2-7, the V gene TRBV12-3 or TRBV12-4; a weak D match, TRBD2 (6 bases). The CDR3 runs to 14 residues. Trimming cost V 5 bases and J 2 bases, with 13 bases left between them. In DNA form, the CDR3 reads TGTGCCAGCAGTCGCGGGGCCGCCGCCTACGAGCAGTACTTC. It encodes CASSRGAAAYEQYF.

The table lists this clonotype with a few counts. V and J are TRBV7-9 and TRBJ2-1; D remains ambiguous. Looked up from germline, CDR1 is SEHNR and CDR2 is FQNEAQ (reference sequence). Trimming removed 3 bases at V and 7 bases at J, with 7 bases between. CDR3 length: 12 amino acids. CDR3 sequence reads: CASSFGRNEQFF. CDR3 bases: TGTGCCAGCAGCTTCGGAAGAAATGAGCAGTTCTTC.

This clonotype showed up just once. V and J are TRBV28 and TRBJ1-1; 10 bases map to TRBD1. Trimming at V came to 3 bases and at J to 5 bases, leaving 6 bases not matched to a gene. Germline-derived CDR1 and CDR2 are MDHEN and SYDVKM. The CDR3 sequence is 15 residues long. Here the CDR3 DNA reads TGTGCCAGCAGTTTCGCAAGGACAGGGGGAACTGAAGCTTTCTTT. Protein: CASSFARTGGTEAFF.

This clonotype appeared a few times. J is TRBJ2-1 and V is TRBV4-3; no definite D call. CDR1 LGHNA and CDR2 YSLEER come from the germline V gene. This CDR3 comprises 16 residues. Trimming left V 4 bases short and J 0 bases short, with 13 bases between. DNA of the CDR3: TGCGCCAGCAGCCTCCGATCCGATAGCTCCTACAATGAGCAGTTCTTC. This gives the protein CASSLRSDSSYNEQFF.

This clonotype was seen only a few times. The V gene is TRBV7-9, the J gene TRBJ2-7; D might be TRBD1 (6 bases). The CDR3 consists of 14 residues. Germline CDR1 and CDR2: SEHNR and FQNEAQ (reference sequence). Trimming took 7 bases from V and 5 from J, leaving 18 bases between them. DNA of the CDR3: TGTGCCAGCACCAATACAGGGCTTCGAAACGAGCAGTACTTC. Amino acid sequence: CASTNTGLRNEQYF.

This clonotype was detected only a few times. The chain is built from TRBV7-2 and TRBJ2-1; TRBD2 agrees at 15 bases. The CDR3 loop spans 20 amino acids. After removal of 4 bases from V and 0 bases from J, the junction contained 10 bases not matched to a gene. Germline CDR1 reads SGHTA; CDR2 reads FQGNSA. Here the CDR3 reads CASSSLGLAGGFSSYNEQFF. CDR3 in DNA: TGTGCCAGCAGCTCGTTGGGACTAGCGGGGGGCTTCAGCTCCTACAATGAGCAGTTCTTC.

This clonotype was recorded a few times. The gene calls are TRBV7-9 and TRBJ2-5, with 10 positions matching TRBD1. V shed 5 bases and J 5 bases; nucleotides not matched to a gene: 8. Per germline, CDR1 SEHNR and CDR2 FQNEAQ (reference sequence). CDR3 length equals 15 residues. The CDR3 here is CASSRGQGEFETQYF. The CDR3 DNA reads TGTGCCAGCAGCCGCGGACAGGGGGAGTTTGAGACCCAGTACTTC.

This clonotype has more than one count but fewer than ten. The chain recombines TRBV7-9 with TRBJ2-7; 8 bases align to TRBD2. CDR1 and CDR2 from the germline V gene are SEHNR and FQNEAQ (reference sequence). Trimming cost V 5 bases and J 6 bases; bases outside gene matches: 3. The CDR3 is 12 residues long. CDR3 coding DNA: TGTGCCAGCAGCAACAGCGGGGGCGAGCAGTACTTC. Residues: CASSNSGGEQYF.

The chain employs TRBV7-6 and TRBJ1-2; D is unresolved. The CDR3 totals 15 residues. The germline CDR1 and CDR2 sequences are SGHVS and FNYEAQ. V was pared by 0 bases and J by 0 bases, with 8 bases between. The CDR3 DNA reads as TGTGCCAGCAGCTTAGCGACTGGAGCTAACTATGGCTACACCTTC. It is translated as CASSLATGANYGYTF.

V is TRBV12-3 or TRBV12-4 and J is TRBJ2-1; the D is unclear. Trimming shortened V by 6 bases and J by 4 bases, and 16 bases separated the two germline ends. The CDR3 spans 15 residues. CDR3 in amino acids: CASSLDPRIYNEQFF. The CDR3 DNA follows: TGTGCCAGCAGCCTCGATCCCCGAATTTACAATGAGCAGTTCTTC.

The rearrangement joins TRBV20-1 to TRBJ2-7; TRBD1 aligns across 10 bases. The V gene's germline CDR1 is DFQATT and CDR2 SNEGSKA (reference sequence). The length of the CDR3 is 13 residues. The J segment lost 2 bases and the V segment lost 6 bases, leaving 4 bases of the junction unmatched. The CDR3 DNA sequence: TGCAGTGCCCCCGGGACAGGGGCCTACGAGCAGTACTTC. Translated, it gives CSAPGTGAYEQYF.

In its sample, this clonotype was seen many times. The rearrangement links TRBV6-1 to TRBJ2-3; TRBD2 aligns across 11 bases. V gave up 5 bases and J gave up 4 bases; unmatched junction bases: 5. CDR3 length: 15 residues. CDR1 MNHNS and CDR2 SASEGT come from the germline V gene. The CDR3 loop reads CASSKTSGAADTQYF. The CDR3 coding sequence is TGTGCCAGCAGTAAGACTAGCGGGGCGGCAGATACGCAGTATTTT.

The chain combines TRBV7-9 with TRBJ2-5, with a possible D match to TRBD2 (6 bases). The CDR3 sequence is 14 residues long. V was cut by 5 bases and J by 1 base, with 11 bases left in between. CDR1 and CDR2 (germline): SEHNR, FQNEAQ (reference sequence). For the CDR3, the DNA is TGTGCCAGCAGCCCCGGGACTGTCCAAGAGACCCAGTACTTC. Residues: CASSPGTVQETQYF.

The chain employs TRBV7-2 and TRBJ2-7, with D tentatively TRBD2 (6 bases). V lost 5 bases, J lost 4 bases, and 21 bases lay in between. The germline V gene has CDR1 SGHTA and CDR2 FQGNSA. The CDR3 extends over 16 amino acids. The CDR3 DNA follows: TGTGCCAGCAGCCATCCTATAGGAGGAGGGGATTACGAGCAGTACTTC. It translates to CASSHPIGGGDYEQYF.

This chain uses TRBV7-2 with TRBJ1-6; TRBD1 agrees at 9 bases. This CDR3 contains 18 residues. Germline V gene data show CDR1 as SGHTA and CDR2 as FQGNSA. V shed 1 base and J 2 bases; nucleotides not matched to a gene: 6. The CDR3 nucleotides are TGTGCCAGCAGCTTAGTGGGACAGGGTGGGGCCTATAATTCACCCCTCCACTTT. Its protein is CASSLVGQGGAYNSPLHF.

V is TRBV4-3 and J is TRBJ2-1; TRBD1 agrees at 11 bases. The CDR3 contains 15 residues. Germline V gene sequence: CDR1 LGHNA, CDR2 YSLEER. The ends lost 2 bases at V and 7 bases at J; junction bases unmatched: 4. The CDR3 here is CASSQPGQGGNEQFF. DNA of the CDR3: TGCGCCAGCAGCCAACCGGGACAGGGGGGTAATGAGCAGTTCTTC.

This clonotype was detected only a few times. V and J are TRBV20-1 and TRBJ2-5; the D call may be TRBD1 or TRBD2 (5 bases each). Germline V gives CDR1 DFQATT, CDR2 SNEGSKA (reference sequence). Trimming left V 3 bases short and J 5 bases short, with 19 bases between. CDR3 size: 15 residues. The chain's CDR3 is CSASGQDPRGETQYF. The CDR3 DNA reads TGCAGTGCTAGCGGACAAGACCCACGAGGGGAGACCCAGTACTTC.

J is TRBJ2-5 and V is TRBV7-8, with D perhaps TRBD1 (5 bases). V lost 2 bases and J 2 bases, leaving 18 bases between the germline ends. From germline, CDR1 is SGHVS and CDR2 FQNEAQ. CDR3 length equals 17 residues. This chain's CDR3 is CASSLPPGRAGQETQYF. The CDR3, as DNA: TGTGCCAGCAGCTTACCCCCGGGCAGGGCCGGACAAGAGACCCAGTACTTC.